This T cell receptor (beta chain) derives from a study of blood T cell repertoires in COVID-19. In the authors' workflow: Reference gene primer amplification gave nucleated cell count estimates. Repertoires were generated with immunoSEQ multiplex PCR, while TCRdb's copy carries only in-frame clones and drops some. D and trimming were read from the DNA, whereas the V and J calls and clone size are those reported in that table. The sample shows roughly 14,000 clones, roughly 72% of them seen only once. Trimming at V came to 6 bases and at J to 7 bases, leaving 4 bases not matched to a gene. The CDR3 sequence is 13 residues long.

This TCR was recovered from a man aged 70 or older with acute or convalescent COVID-19. The genes are TRBV12-3 or TRBV12-4 and TRBJ2-5, with 11 bases identical to TRBD2. The sequenced sample consisted of peripheral blood. The CDR3 DNA sequence: TGTGCCAGCAGCAAGGGGACTAGCGGGACCCAGTACTTC. It specifies CASSKGTSGTQYF.